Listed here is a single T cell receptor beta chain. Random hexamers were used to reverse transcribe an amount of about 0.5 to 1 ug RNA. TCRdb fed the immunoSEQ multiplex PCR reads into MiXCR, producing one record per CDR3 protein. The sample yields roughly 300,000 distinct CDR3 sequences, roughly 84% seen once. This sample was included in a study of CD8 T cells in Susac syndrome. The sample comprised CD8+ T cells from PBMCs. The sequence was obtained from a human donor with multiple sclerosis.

CDR3 in DNA: TGTGCCAGCAGCTCCGGACCCCTCAATGAGCAGTTCTTC. The encoded protein is CASSSGPLNEQFF. The gene calls are TRBV12-3 or TRBV12-4 and TRBJ2-1; D gene uncertain. The CDR3 covers 13 residues. V shed 6 bases and J shed 6 bases, with 12 bases lying between them.